The 15 T cell receptor beta chains below all came from one sample that was sequenced in a study of T cell repertoires in cytomegalovirus infection. A single record per CDR3 protein comes from TCRdb applying MiXCR to the reads. The profile covers fewer than 1,000,000 distinct CDR3 sequences, with roughly 30% appearing a single time and over 11% taken by the ten largest. No antigen is known for these receptors. The sample consisted of cultured CD8+ T cells from PBMCs, taken from culture after CMV antigen stimulation. These receptors all stem from a human donor in good health (CMV status not recorded). Some clones in this sample may be carry-over from other donors' samples.

This clonotype has at least ten counts. The CDR3 DNA is TGTGCCAGTGGACATGGACAGAGCTCCTATAATTCACCCCTCCACTTT. This gives the protein CASGHGQSSYNSPLHF. V is TRBV6-2 or TRBV6-3 and J is TRBJ1-6; the D gene is possibly TRBD1 (6 bases). This CDR3 is 16 amino acids long. Trimming took 9 bases from V and 0 from J, leaving 15 bases between them. The germline CDR1 and CDR2 sequences are MNHEY and SVGEGT.

The genes are TRBV5-1 and TRBJ1-1; TRBD1 aligns across 12 bases. The CDR3 has 18 amino acids. CDR1 SGHRS and CDR2 YFSETQ come from the germline V gene. J was trimmed by 3 bases and V by 4 bases; bases with no gene match: 13. CDR3: CASSGPPGQGAVDTEAFF. DNA for the CDR3: TGCGCCAGCAGCGGACCACCGGGACAGGGGGCTGTGGACACTGAAGCTTTCTTT.

This chain uses TRBV6-1 with TRBJ1-5, with D possibly TRBD1 on 6 matching bases. Germline V gene data show CDR1 as MNHNS and CDR2 as SASEGT. The CDR3 has 14 residues. Trimming shortened V by 2 bases and J by 7 bases, and 12 bases separated the two germline ends. The CDR3 DNA follows: TGTGCCAGCAGTGAATTGGGGGCGGAACAGCCCCAGCATTTT. This encodes CASSELGAEQPQHF.

J is TRBJ2-5 and V is TRBV15; 9 nucleotides agree with TRBD1. This CDR3 contains 15 residues. Germline CDR1 LNHNV, CDR2 YYDKDF (reference sequence). V dropped 5 bases and J dropped 5; count of bases not matched to a gene: 9. The CDR3, as DNA: TGTGCCACCAGCGACTACAGGGGGCTCTTGGAGACCCAGTACTTC. Translating it yields CATSDYRGLLETQYF.

This chain joins TRBV20-1 and TRBJ2-7; tentatively, D is TRBD2 (5 bases). V was shortened by 6 bases and J by 2 bases, with 17 bases between the two germline ends. Germline V gives CDR1 DFQATT, CDR2 SNEGSKA (reference sequence). The CDR3 sequence is 14 residues long. For the CDR3, the DNA is TGCAGTGCAGCTCTCGGGATATTGCCCTACGAGCAGTACGTC. This codes for CSAALGILPYEQYV.

The J gene is TRBJ1-1, the V gene TRBV10-1; D is undetermined. CDR1 WNHNN and CDR2 SYGVQD come from the germline V gene (reference sequence). The germline V and J ends were trimmed by 2 bases and 6 bases, with 13 bases remaining between them. This CDR3 spans 14 amino acids. The DNA for the CDR3 is TGCGCCAGCAGTGAGAGTGGGTATGGGGCTGAAGCTTTCTTT. Its protein is CASSESGYGAEAFF.

The chain couples TRBV27 to TRBJ1-2, with D uncertain. Germline-derived CDR1 and CDR2 are MNHEY and SMNVEV (reference sequence). Trimming removed 4 bases from V and 4 bases from J, with 7 bases in between. The CDR3 runs to 12 residues. The CDR3 spells CASSSSTYGYTF. The CDR3 coding sequence is TGTGCCAGCAGTTCCTCTACCTATGGCTACACCTTC.

V and J are TRBV20-1 and TRBJ1-5, with D tentatively TRBD1 (6 bases). V shed 5 bases and J shed 6 bases, with 17 bases lying between them. Germline V CDR1 and CDR2: DFQATT, SNEGSKA (reference sequence). The CDR3 totals 14 residues. The CDR3 DNA reads as TGCAGTGCTGGATACAGGGTATCGCGTCAGCCCCAGCATTTT. This encodes CSAGYRVSRQPQHF.

The chain combines TRBV9 with TRBJ1-2; D uncertain. Deletions cut 3 bases from V and 1 base from J, with 10 bases between. The CDR3 is 14 residues long. Looked up from germline, CDR1 is SGDLS and CDR2 is YYNGEE. CDR3 amino acids: CASSGAGSNYGYTF. In DNA form, the CDR3 reads TGTGCCAGCAGCGGTGCCGGGAGTAACTATGGCTACACCTTC. Full variable domain (rest looked up from reference TRBV9 and TRBJ1-2): DSGVTQTPKHLITATGQRVTLRCSPRSGDLSVYWYQQSLDQGLQFLIQYYNGEERAKGNILERFSAQQFPDLHSELNLSSLELGDSALYFCASSGAGSNYGYTFGSGTRLTVV.

This clonotype was found a few times. The chain is built from TRBV9 and TRBJ2-5, with TRBD1 as a possible D gene (6 bases). From germline, CDR1 is SGDLS and CDR2 YYNGEE. The ends were cut back, 3 bases at V and 2 bases at J, with 11 bases in the middle. This CDR3 has 14 amino acids. CDR3 coding DNA: TGTGCCAGCAGCGAGACAGGAGTTCAAGAGACCCAGTACTTC. Amino acid sequence: CASSETGVQETQYF.

This rearrangement joins TRBV11-2 to TRBJ2-6; D is unclear. This CDR3 contains 15 residues. Germline loops: CDR1 SGHAT, CDR2 FQNNGV. V dropped 4 bases and J dropped 2 bases, with 9 bases sitting between them. CDR3 in amino acids: CASSSSVAGANVLTF. The CDR3 nucleotides are TGTGCCAGCAGCTCCTCCGTTGCTGGGGCCAACGTCCTGACTTTC.

The chain combines TRBV7-2 with TRBJ1-2, with D possibly being TRBD1 (6 bases). Germline CDR1 and CDR2: SGHTA and FQGNSA. CDR3 size: 14 residues. V was clipped by 8 bases and J by 6 bases, with 19 bases between them. CDR3 amino acids: CASVLGGGGNGYTF. DNA of the CDR3: TGTGCCAGCGTCCTAGGCGGGGGCGGGAATGGCTACACCTTC. Combining the CDR3 with reference TRBV7-2 and TRBJ1-2 gives the whole variable domain GAGVSQSPSNKVTEKGKDVELRCDPISGHTALYWYRQSLGQGLEFLIYFQGNSAPDKSGLPSDRFSAERTGGSVSTLTIQRTQQEDSAVYLCASVLGGGGNGYTFGSGTRLTVV.

In this sample, this clonotype turned up a few times. This chain links TRBV12-3 or TRBV12-4 with TRBJ1-1; D unresolved. The CDR3 runs 12 residues. Trimming took 7 bases from V and 4 from J, leaving 10 bases between them. This chain's CDR3 is CASTPTLTEAFF. DNA for the CDR3: TGTGCCAGCACCCCGACCCTCACTGAAGCTTTCTTT.

This clonotype was observed a few times. The CDR3 DNA reads as TGCAGTGCTAGAGACCAGAGGGGACCCAATCAGCCCCAGCATTTT. Its protein product is CSARDQRGPNQPQHF. This rearrangement joins TRBV20-1 to TRBJ1-5; the D gene is possibly TRBD1 (5 bases). From germline, CDR1 is DFQATT and CDR2 SNEGSKA (reference sequence). Trimming removed 0 bases at V and 3 bases at J, with 12 bases between. The CDR3 consists of 15 residues.

As concerns this clonotype: An end of the junction differs from the germline gene, which may be a read error. This chain connects TRBV7-6 to TRBJ2-3; the D gene could be TRBD1 or TRBD2 (5 bases each). The CDR3 totals 10 residues. CDR1 and CDR2 (germline): SGHVS, FNYEAQ. CDR3 residues: CASSLRGTLF. CDR3 nucleotide sequence: TGTGCCAGCAGCCTTAGAGGGACCCTTTTT.